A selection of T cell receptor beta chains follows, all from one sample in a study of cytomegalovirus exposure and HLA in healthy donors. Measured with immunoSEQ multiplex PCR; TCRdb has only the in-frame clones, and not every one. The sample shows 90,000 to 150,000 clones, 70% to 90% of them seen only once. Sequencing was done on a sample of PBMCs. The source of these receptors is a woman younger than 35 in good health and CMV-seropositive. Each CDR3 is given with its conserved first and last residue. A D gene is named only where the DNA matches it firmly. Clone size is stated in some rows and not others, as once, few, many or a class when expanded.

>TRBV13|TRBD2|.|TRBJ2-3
CASSLRRGGGITDTQYF
TGTGCCAGCAGCTTACGTCGCGGGGGGGGGATCACAGATACGCAGTATTTT
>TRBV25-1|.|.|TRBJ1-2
CASSAPQGSYTF
TGTGCCAGCAGTGCCCCGCAGGGTAGCTACACCTTC
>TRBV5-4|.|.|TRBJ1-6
CASSLALNNSPLHF
TGTGCCAGCAGCTTGGCCTTAAATAATTCACCCCTCCACTTT
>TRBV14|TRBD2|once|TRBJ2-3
CASSQDLYSSGSTDTQYF
TGTGCCAGCAGCCAAGATCTTTACTCTAGCGGGAGTACAGATACGCAGTATTTT
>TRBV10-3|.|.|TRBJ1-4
CATQPRGAREKLFF
TGTGCCACCCAGCCCAGGGGCGCCCGTGAAAAACTGTTTTTT
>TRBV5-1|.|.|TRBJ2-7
CASSLIGGSSYEQYF
TGCGCCAGCAGCTTAATTGGAGGCAGCTCCTACGAGCAGTACTTC
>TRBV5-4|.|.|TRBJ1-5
CASSPDGGGNQPQHF
TGTGCCAGCAGCCCCGACGGCGGGGGCAATCAGCCCCAGCATTTT
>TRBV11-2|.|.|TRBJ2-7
CASSFGLLAPYEQYF
TGTGCCAGCAGCTTCGGACTCCTCGCCCCCTACGAGCAGTACTTC
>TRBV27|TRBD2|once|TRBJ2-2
CASSRLAGGDTGELFF
TGTGCCAGCAGCCGACTAGCGGGAGGGGACACCGGGGAGCTGTTTTTT
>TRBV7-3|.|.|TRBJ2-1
CASSSLARDEQFF
TGTGCCAGCAGCTCGCTAGCAAGGGATGAGCAGTTCTTC
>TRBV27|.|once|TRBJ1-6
CASSLGPGGNSPLHF
TGTGCCAGCAGTTTAGGGCCCGGGGGTAATTCACCCCTCCACTTT
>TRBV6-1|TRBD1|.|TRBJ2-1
CASSGQGGNEQFF
TGTGCCAGCAGTGGACAGGGGGGGAATGAGCAGTTCTTC
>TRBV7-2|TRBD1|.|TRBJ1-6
CASSYLQGPGGNSPLHF
TGTGCCAGCAGCTATTTACAGGGGCCCGGAGGAAATTCACCCCTCCACTTT
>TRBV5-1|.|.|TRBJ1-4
CASSPTRGFGEKLFF
TGCGCCAGCAGCCCAACGCGGGGGTTCGGTGAAAAACTGTTTTTT
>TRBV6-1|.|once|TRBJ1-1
CASMRLGGGTEAFF
TGTGCCAGCATGCGTTTGGGAGGGGGTACTGAAGCTTTCTTT
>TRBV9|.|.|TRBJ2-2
CASSAGASLRGTGELFF
TGTGCCAGCAGCGCCGGCGCCTCCTTGAGGGGGACCGGGGAGCTGTTTTTT
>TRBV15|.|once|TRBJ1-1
CATSRDGPGVNTEAFF
TGTGCCACCAGCAGAGATGGTCCGGGGGTGAACACTGAAGCTTTCTTT
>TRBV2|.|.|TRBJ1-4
CASSTPSYRQVANEKLFF
TGTGCCAGCAGTACACCGTCATACCGTCAGGTAGCTAATGAAAAACTGTTTTTT
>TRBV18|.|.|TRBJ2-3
CASSPPSVTDTQYF
TGTGCCAGCTCACCACCGAGTGTTACAGATACGCAGTATTTT
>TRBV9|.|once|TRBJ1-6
CASSATSSYNSPLHF
TGTGCCAGCAGCGCAACGAGCTCCTATAATTCACCCCTCCACTTT
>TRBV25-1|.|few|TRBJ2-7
CASSDYRLYEQYF
TGTGCCAGCAGTGACTATAGACTCTACGAGCAGTACTTC
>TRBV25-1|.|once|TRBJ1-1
CASSWGGNTEAFF
TGTGCCAGCAGTTGGGGGGGGAACACTGAAGCTTTCTTT
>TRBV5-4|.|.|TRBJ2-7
CASSPGSNYEQYF
TGTGCCAGCAGCCCCGGGTCGAACTACGAGCAGTACTTC
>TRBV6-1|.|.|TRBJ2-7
CASSEVGWGRAYEQYF
TGTGCCAGCAGTGAAGTTGGGTGGGGGCGCGCATACGAGCAGTACTTC
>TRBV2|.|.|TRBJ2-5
CASSDRGDPRETQYF
TGTGCCAGCAGTGATCGGGGAGATCCTCGAGAGACCCAGTACTTC
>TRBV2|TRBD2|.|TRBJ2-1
CASRPTSYWHEQFF
TGTGCCAGCAGGCCGACTAGCTACTGGCATGAGCAGTTCTTC
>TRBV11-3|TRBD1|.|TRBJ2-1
CASSFRDSSYNEQFF
TGTGCCAGCAGCTTCCGGGACAGCTCCTACAATGAGCAGTTCTTC
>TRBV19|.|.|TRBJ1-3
CASTSRVSGNTIYF
TGTGCCAGTACGTCCAGGGTTTCTGGAAACACCATATATTTT
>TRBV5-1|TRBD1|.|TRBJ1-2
CASSPQGGMDGYTF
TGCGCCAGCAGTCCCCAGGGGGGTATGGATGGCTACACCTTC
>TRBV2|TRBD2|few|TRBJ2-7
CASTPGTNYEQYF
TGTGCCAGCACTCCCGGGACTAACTACGAGCAGTACTTC
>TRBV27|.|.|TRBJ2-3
CASSLKQGVVTQYF
TGTGCCAGCAGTTTAAAACAGGGAGTTGTTACGCAGTATTTT
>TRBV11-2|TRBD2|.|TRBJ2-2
CASSPRLAGRTGELFF
TGTGCCAGCAGCCCCCGACTAGCGGGTAGGACCGGGGAGCTGTTTTTT
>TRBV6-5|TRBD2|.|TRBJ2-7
CASSLKAGGPFEQYF
TGTGCCAGCAGTTTAAAGGCGGGAGGGCCTTTCGAGCAGTACTTC
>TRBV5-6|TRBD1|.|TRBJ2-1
CASSLNPMTGGYYNEQFF
TGTGCCAGCAGCTTAAACCCGATGACAGGGGGCTACTACAATGAGCAGTTCTTC
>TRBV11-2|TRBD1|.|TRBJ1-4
CASSLGDRDHEKLFF
TGTGCCAGCAGCTTAGGGGACAGGGACCATGAAAAACTGTTTTTT
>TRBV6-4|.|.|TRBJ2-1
CASSNSGYNEQFF
TGTGCCAGCAGTAATAGCGGCTACAATGAGCAGTTCTTC
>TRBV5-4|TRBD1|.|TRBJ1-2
CASSKTGGYGYTF
TGTGCCAGCAGCAAGACAGGGGGCTATGGCTACACCTTC
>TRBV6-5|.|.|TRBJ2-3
CASSYSPGGRTDTQYF
TGTGCCAGCAGTTACTCCCCTGGCGGCCGCACAGATACGCAGTATTTT
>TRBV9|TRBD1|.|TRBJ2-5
CASSKYGGQLETQYF
TGTGCCAGCAGCAAATATGGGGGACAGTTGGAGACCCAGTACTTC
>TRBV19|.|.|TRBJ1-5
CASSINGQGYQPQHF
TGTGCCAGTAGTATCAACGGGCAGGGGTATCAGCCCCAGCATTTT
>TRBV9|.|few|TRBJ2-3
CASSDLGIRADTQYF
TGTGCCAGCAGCGACTTAGGTATTCGGGCAGATACGCAGTATTTT
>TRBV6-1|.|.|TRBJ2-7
CASSEWTPNYEQYF
TGTGCCAGCAGTGAATGGACACCAAACTACGAGCAGTACTTC
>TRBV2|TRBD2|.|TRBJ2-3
CASILAGLLTDTQYF
TGTGCCAGCATCCTGGCGGGACTACTCACAGATACGCAGTATTTT
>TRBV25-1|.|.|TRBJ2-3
CASSVLQGGISDTQYF
TGTGCCAGCAGTGTACTACAGGGGGGGATTTCAGATACGCAGTATTTT
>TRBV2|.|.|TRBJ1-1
CASRGSMSTEAFF
TGTGCCAGCAGAGGGAGTATGAGCACTGAAGCTTTCTTT
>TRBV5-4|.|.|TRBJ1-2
CASSLNTGLYGYTF
TGTGCCAGCAGCTTAAATACGGGACTCTATGGCTACACCTTC
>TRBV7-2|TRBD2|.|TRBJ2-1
CASRRGLASDEQFF
TGTGCCAGCAGGCGGGGACTAGCGTCCGATGAGCAGTTCTTC
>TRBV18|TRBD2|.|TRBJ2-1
CASSLLAGLAGVYEQFF
TGTGCCAGCTCCCTCCTCGCCGGACTAGCGGGAGTGTATGAGCAGTTCTTC
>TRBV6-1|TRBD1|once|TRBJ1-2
CASSAGTGVNYGYTF
TGTGCCAGCAGTGCTGGGACAGGAGTTAACTATGGCTACACCTTC
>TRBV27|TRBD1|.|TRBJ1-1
CASSFLGGGGTGEGGTEAFF
TGTGCCAGCAGTTTTTTAGGTGGGGGGGGGACAGGGGAGGGAGGCACTGAAGCTTTCTTT
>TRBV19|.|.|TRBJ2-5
CASSTDLDRETQYF
TGTGCCAGCTCGACAGACCTAGACCGAGAGACCCAGTACTTC
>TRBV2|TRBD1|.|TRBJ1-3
CASLGQGGNTIYF
TGTGCCAGCCTCGGACAGGGGGGAAACACCATATATTTT
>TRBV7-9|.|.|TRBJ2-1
CASSRSGLGGDNEQFF
TGTGCCAGCAGCCGCTCCGGGTTGGGGGGAGACAATGAGCAGTTCTTC